This T cell receptor (beta chain) was captured by sequencing in a study of T cells after yellow fever vaccination. This clonotype appeared a few times. Using its own MiXCR run on the 5' RACE reads, TCRdb lists one record per CDR3 protein. This table holds about 220,000 distinct CDR3 sequences, 6% to 8% found once. The input for sequencing was CD4+ T cells sorted from PBMCs, taken on the day of the yellow fever booster vaccination. This receptor was taken from a man younger than 40 who received the YFV17D yellow fever vaccine.

The CDR3 nucleotides are TGTGCCACCAGCAGAGGAAGCGGCACGAACACCGGGGAGCTGTTTTTT. Its translation is CATSRGSGTNTGELFF. This chain uses TRBV15 with TRBJ2-2, with D maybe TRBD2 (5 bases). This CDR3 is 16 amino acids long. Germline CDR1 LNHNV, CDR2 YYDKDF (reference sequence). V lost 1 base to trimming and J lost 0 bases, with 9 bases between them.